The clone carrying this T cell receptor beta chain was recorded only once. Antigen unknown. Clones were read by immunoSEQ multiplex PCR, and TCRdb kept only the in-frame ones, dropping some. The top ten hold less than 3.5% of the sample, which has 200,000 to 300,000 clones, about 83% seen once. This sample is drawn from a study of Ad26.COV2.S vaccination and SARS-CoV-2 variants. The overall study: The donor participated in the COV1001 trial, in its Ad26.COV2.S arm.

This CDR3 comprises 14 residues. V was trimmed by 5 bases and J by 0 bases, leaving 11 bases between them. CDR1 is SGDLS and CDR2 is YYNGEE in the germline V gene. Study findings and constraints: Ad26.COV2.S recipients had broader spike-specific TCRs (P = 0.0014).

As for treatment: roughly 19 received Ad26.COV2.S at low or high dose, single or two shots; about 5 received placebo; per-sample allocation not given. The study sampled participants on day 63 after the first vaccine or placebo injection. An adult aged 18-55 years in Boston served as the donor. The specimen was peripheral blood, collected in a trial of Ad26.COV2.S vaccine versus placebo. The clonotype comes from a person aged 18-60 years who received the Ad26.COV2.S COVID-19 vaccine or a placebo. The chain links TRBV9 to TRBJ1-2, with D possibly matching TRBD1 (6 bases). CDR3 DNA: TGTGCCAGCAGTGGAAGGGGGGCTAACTATGGCTACACCTTC. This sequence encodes CASSGRGANYGYTF.